This T cell receptor (beta chain) was sequenced in a study of spatial heterogeneity in lung cancer. Stated time point: sample taken at primary tumor resection. Unsorted whole RNA from tumor, nontumor lung or frozen PBMC underwent sequencing. TCRdb passed the 5' RACE reads through MiXCR, listing each CDR3 protein once. The profile shows 60,000 to 90,000 distinct CDR3 sequences, 10% to 15% of them singletons. The CDR3 totals 14 residues. J lost 2 bases, V lost 6 bases, and 4 bases had no gene match. The germline gives CDR1 SGHAT, CDR2 FQNNGV. In this sample, this clonotype turned up many times. The rearrangement uses TRBV11-2 and TRBJ2-5; TRBD2 matches 9 bases. This sample comprised PBMCs, obtained at surgery. This sequence was found in a male donor with early-stage non-small cell lung cancer. In DNA form, the CDR3 reads TGTGCCAGCAGGGGTCTAGCGGGGCAAGAGACCCAGTACTTC. Its protein is CASRGLAGQETQYF.